A single sample gave rise to the 11 T cell receptor beta chains below, sequenced in a study of OX40 agonist ivuxolimab in advanced cancers. The library was generated by the immunoSEQ multiplex PCR assay. TCRdb retrieved this table from immuneACCESS and kept in-frame rearrangements only. Not all clones are present; in checked studies, unresolved V genes account for under half, and no reason is known for the remainder. In all, the sample holds 77,000 or so clones, and about 89% of those were seen once. The ten largest clones represent over 0.65% of the sample. Sequences were derived from CD4+ or CD8+ T cells sorted from blood, sampled in a trial of the OX40 agonist ivuxolimab. The receptors here all came from an adult with an advanced solid tumor such as melanoma, head and neck, liver or kidney cancer.

The chain joins TRBV5-1 to TRBJ1-1; 7 bases are a match to TRBD1. In germline, CDR1 is SGHRS, CDR2 YFSETQ. This CDR3 region has 16 residues. The junction had 8 bases not matched to a gene; V was cut back by 3 bases and J by 0 bases. The CDR3, as DNA: TGCGCCAGCAGCTCGAACTTGGGACAGCTGAACACTGAAGCTTTCTTT. Protein product: CASSSNLGQLNTEAFF.

The chain couples TRBV7-8 to TRBJ1-1; D possibly corresponds to TRBD1 (5 bases). CDR3 length: 12 residues. V gave up 5 bases and J gave up 11 bases, with 15 bases separating them. The germline V gene has CDR1 SGHVS and CDR2 FQNEAQ. The CDR3 sequence: CASSPPDNDAFF. The CDR3 nucleotides are TGTGCCAGCAGCCCCCCGGACAATGATGCTTTCTTT. Full variable domain (remainder filled in from reference TRBV7-8 and TRBJ1-1): GAGVSQSPRYKVAKRGQDVALRCDPISGHVSLFWYQQALGQGPEFLTYFQNEAQLDKSGLPSDRFFAERPEGSVSTLKIQRTQQEDSAVYLCASSPPDNDAFFGQGTRLTVV.

V usage is TRBV15 and J usage is TRBJ2-2, with 9 bases identical to TRBD2. The CDR3 is 15 amino acids. The germline V gene encodes CDR1 LNHNV and CDR2 YYDKDF (reference sequence). With 5 bases clipped from V and 1 base from J, the junction kept 2 bases outside the gene matches. DNA of the CDR3: TGTGCCACCAGCTTTAGCGGGGGGAACACCGGGGAGCTGTTTTTT. It encodes CATSFSGGNTGELFF.

As concerns this clone: A read error may produce the germline difference seen at one junction end. V gene TRBV15 combines with J gene TRBJ2-5, with D unclear. Germline V lookup: CDR1 LNHNV, CDR2 YYDKDF (reference sequence). The CDR3 sequence is 13 residues long. CDR3 region: CATSRGNQETQYF. The CDR3 nucleotides read TGTGCCACCAGCAGGGGGAACCAGGAGACCCAGTACTTC.

This clone turned up a few times. The genes are TRBV7-2 and TRBJ2-7; no definite D call. The germline V gene encodes CDR1 SGHTA and CDR2 FQGNSA. The V and J ends lost 4 bases and 6 bases respectively, with 10 bases between them. The CDR3 is made up of 12 amino acids. The CDR3 spells CASSSSGFEQYF. Written as DNA, the CDR3 is TGTGCCAGCAGCTCGTCCGGGTTCGAGCAGTACTTC.

The rearrangement uses TRBV28 and TRBJ1-2; D not resolved. CDR1 MDHEN and CDR2 SYDVKM come from the germline V gene. V dropped 2 bases and J dropped 7 bases, with 5 bases sitting between them. This CDR3 region has 11 residues. Here the CDR3 reads CASSLSTGYTF. CDR3 sequence (DNA): TGTGCCAGCAGTTTAAGTACTGGCTACACCTTC.

This chain joins TRBV29-1 and TRBJ1-2, with TRBD1 identical over 10 bases. This CDR3 has 11 residues. The germline V gene has CDR1 SQVTM and CDR2 ANQGSEA. V gave up 7 bases and J gave up 7 bases; unmatched junction bases: 3. The CDR3 here is CSARTGGGYTF. The DNA of the CDR3 is TGCAGCGCCCGGACAGGGGGTGGCTACACCTTC.

The chain recombines TRBV6-6 with TRBJ2-7; D gene uncertain. Germline CDR1 is MNHNY and CDR2 is SVGAGI (reference sequence). The CDR3 runs 13 residues. Trimming stripped 6 bases from V and 6 bases from J, with 15 bases between. DNA for the CDR3: TGTGCCAGCAGAGAGCCCGCGGCCGGCGAGCAGTACTTC. It is translated as CASREPAAGEQYF.

The chain recombines TRBV2 with TRBJ2-6; either TRBD1 or TRBD2 may fit D (5 bases each). The V gene lost 1 base and the J gene lost 2 bases, with 6 bases spanning the gap. The CDR3 consists of 15 residues. CDR1 is SNHLY and CDR2 is FYNNEI in the germline V gene. CDR3 sequence: CASSEGGPGANVLTF. CDR3 DNA: TGTGCCAGCAGTGAAGGGGGACCTGGGGCCAACGTCCTGACTTTC.

The rearrangement joins TRBV2 to TRBJ2-4, with a tentative D call TRBD1 (6 bases). With 1 base removed from V and 1 base from J, the gap between germline ends came to 8 bases. This CDR3 has 15 residues. Germline CDR1 reads SNHLY; CDR2 reads FYNNEI. The CDR3 DNA reads as TGTGCCAGCAGTGAAGACAGGGCGGCCAAAAACATTCAGTACTTC. Its translation is CASSEDRAAKNIQYF.

This chain uses TRBV5-1 with TRBJ2-7, with 7 positions matching TRBD2. Germline V CDR1 and CDR2: SGHRS, YFSETQ. V gave up 3 bases and J gave up 4 bases; unmatched junction bases: 7. The CDR3 totals 14 residues. CDR3 sequence: CASSWTSEKYEQYF. The CDR3 DNA is TGCGCCAGCAGCTGGACTAGTGAAAAGTACGAGCAGTACTTC. Complete variable domain (other parts from reference TRBV5-1 and TRBJ2-7): KAGVTQTPRYLIKTRGQQVTLSCSPISGHRSVSWYQQTPGQGLQFLFEYFSETQRNKGNFPGRFSGRQFSNSRSEMNVSTLELGDSALYLCASSWTSEKYEQYFGPGTRLTVT.